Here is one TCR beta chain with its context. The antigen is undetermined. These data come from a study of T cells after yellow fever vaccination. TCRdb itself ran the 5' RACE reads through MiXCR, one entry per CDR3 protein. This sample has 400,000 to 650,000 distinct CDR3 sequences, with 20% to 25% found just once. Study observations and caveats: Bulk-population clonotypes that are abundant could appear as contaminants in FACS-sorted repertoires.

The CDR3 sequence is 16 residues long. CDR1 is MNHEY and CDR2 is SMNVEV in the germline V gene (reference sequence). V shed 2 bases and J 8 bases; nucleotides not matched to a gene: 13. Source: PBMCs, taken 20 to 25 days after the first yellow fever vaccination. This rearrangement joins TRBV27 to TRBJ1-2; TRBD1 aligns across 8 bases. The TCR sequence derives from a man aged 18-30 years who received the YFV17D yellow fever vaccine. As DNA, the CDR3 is TGTGCCAGCAGTTTAAACGGCTTCCAGGGGGCAGGAGGCTACACCTTC. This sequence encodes CASSLNGFQGAGGYTF.